The 7 T cell receptor beta chains listed next were all sequenced from one sample in a study of blood T cell repertoires in COVID-19. TCRdb keeps only in-frame clones here, not all; method: immunoSEQ multiplex PCR. This sample has approximately 210,000 clones, with about nine tenths found just once. Sequenced material: peripheral blood. These receptors were taken from a woman aged 35 to 49 with acute or convalescent COVID-19.

The chain carries TRBV2 and TRBJ1-2; TRBD1 matches at 7 bases. CDR1 is SNHLY and CDR2 is FYNNEI in the germline V gene. The V and J ends lost 6 bases and 0 bases, in that order; junction bases with no gene match: 7. The CDR3 totals 15 residues. The CDR3 loop reads CASSSLGTANYGYTF. The CDR3 DNA reads as TGTGCCAGCAGCTCGCTTGGGACAGCTAACTATGGCTACACCTTC.

The chain has TRBV7-2 and TRBJ2-7; 10 bases line up with TRBD1. This CDR3 has 15 amino acids. Germline loops: CDR1 SGHTA, CDR2 FQGNSA. V shed 6 bases and J 4 bases; nucleotides not matched to a gene: 9. CDR3 residues: CASSSPGQGDYEQYV. CDR3 DNA: TGTGCCAGCAGTTCTCCCGGACAGGGGGATTACGAGCAGTACGTC.

The sample holds one count of this clone. The CDR3 bases are TGTGCCAGCAGCTTAGCAGGGACAGGGTCCAATGGCTACACCTTC. Encoded protein: CASSLAGTGSNGYTF. The chain combines TRBV7-9 with TRBJ1-2; 9 bases match TRBD1. The CDR3 has 15 amino acids. Germline V lookup: CDR1 SEHNR, CDR2 FQNEAQ (reference sequence). V gave up 0 bases and J gave up 6 bases; unmatched junction bases: 5.

This chain links TRBV9 with TRBJ1-2, with a possible D match to TRBD1 (6 bases). Germline assignment: CDR1 SGDLS and CDR2 YYNGEE. V was clipped by 2 bases and J by 3 bases, with 14 bases between them. The CDR3 spans 15 residues. Here the CDR3 DNA reads TGTGCCAGCAGCGTGAATATGGCAGGGGACTATGGCTACACCTTC. Protein sequence: CASSVNMAGDYGYTF.

This clone was seen a handful of times. This chain links TRBV3-1 (or the pseudogene TRBV3-2) with TRBJ1-1, with D unclear. The V gene lost 1 base and the J gene lost 4 bases, with 13 bases spanning the gap. The CDR3 loop spans 15 amino acids. Germline V gene sequence: CDR1 LGHDT, CDR2 YNNKEL (reference sequence). The CDR3 spells CASSQVSGLGTEAFF. In DNA form, the CDR3 reads TGTGCCAGCAGCCAAGTTTCCGGGTTGGGCACTGAAGCTTTCTTT.

This clone has only one observation. This chain uses TRBV20-1 with TRBJ1-4; 8 bases match TRBD1. Germline-derived CDR1 and CDR2 are DFQATT and SNEGSKA (reference sequence). The CDR3 spans 14 residues. The junction had 8 bases not matched to a gene; V was cut back by 3 bases and J by 8 bases. CDR3 nucleotides: TGCAGTGCTAGTAATCCGGGACAGGACGAAAAACTGTTTTTT. Its protein product is CSASNPGQDEKLFF.

The chain links TRBV6-6 to TRBJ2-2; D might be TRBD2 (7 bases). Germline V CDR1 and CDR2: MNHNY, SVGAGI (reference sequence). The CDR3 has 16 amino acids. The V end was cut by 2 bases, the J end by 7 bases, with 17 bases between. The DNA for the CDR3 is TGTGCCAGCAGTTACGGTGGGGGGGGCCGCGACGGGGAGCTGTTTTTT. Encoded protein: CASSYGGGGRDGELFF.